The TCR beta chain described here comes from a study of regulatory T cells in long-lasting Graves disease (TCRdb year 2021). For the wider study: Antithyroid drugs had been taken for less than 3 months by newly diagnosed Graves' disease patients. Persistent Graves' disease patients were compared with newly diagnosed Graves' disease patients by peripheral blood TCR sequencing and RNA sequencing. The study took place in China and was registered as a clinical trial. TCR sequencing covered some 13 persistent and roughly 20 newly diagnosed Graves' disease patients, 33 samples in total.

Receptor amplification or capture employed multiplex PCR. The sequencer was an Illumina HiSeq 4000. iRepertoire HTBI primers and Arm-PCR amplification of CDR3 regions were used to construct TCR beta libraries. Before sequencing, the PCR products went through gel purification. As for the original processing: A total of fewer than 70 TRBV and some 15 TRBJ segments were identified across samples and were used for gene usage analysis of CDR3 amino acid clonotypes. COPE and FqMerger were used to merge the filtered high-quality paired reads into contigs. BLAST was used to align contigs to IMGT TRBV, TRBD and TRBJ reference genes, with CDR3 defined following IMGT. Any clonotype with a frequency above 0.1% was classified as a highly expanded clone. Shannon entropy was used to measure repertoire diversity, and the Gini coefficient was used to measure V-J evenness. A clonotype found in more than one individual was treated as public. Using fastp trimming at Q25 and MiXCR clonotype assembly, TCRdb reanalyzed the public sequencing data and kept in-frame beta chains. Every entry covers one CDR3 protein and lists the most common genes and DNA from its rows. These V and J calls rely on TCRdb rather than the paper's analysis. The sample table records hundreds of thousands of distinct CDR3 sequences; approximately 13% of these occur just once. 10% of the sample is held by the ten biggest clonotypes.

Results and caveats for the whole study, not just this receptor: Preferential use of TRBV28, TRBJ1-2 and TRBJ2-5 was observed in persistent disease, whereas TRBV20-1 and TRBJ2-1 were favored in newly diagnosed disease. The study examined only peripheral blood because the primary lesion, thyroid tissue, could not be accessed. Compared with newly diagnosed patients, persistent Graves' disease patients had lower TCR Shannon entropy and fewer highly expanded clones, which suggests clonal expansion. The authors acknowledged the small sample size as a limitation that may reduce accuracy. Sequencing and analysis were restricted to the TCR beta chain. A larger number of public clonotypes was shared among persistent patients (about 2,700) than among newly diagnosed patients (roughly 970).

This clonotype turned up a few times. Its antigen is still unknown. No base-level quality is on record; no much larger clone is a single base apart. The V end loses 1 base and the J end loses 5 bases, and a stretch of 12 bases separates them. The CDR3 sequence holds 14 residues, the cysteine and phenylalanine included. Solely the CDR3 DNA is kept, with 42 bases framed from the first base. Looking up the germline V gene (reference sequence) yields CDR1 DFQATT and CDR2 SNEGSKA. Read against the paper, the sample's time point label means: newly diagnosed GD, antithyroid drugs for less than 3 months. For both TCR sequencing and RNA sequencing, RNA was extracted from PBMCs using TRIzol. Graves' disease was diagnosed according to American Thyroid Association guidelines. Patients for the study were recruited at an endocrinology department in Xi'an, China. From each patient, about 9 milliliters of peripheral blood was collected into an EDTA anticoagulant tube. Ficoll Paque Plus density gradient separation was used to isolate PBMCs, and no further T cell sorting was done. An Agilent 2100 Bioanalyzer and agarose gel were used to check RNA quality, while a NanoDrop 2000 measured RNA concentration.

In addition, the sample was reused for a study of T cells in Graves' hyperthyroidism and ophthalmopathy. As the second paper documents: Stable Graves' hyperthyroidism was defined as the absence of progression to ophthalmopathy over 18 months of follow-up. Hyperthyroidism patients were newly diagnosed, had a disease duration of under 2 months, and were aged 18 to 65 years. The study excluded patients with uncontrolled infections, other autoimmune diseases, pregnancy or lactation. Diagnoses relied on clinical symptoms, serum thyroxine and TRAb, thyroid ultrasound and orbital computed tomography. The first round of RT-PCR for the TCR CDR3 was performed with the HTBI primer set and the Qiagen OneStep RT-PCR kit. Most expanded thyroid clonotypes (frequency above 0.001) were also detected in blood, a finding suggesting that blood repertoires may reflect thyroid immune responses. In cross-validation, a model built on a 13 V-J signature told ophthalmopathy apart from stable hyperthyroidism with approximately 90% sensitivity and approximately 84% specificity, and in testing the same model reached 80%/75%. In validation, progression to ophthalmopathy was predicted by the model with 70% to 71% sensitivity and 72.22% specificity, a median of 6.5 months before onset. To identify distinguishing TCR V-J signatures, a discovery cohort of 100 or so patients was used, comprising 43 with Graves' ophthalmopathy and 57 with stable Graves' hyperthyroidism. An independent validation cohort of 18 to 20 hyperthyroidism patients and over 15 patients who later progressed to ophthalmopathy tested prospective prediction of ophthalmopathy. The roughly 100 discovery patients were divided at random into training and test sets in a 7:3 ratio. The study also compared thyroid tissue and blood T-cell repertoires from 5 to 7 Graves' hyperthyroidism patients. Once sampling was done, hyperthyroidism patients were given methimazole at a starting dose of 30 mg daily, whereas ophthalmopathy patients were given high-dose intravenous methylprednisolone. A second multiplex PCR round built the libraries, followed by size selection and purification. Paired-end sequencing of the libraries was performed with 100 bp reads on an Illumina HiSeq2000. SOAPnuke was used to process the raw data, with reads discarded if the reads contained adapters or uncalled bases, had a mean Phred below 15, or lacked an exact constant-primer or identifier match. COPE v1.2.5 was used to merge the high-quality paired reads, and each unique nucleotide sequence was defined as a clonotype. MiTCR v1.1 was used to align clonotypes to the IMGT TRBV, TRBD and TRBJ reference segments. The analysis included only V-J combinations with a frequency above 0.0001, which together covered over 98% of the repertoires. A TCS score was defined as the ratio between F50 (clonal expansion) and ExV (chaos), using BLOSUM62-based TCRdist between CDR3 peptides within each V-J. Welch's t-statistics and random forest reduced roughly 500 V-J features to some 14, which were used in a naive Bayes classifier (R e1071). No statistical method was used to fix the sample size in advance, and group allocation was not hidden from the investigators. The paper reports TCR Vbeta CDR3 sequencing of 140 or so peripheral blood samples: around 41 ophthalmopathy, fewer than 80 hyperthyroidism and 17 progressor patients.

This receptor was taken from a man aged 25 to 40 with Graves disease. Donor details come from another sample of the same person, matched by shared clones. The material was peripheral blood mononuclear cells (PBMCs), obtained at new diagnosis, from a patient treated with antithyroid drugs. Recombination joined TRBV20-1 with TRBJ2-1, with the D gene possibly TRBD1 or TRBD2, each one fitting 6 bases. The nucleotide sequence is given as TGCAGTGCTAGAGTGGAGGGGGGAAACAATGAGCAGTTCTTC. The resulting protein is CSARVEGGNNEQFF.